Below, 11 T cell receptor beta chains from the same sample are listed, as sequenced in a study of blood T cell repertoires in COVID-19. Here immunoSEQ multiplex PCR was the method, and the copy in TCRdb shows in-frame clones only, minus some. This table has 120,000 or so clones, around four fifths appearing once. Source material: peripheral blood. These receptors came from a man older than 75 with active or convalescent COVID-19.

The chain is built from TRBV19 and TRBJ2-1; 8 bases agree with TRBD1. Per germline, CDR1 LNHDA and CDR2 SQIVND (reference sequence). Trimming cost V 10 bases and J 8 bases; bases outside gene matches: 16. This CDR3 spans 15 amino acids. CDR3 sequence: CATTSGQGARHEQFF. The CDR3, as DNA: TGTGCCACCACTTCAGGGCAGGGGGCGAGACATGAGCAGTTCTTC.

The chain combines TRBV21-1 with TRBJ2-7; no check of the table's D call, TRBD1, against the DNA was made. TRBV21-1 corresponds to a pseudogene. The CDR3 runs 15 residues. The CDR3 loop reads CASSIRTGSSYEQYF. The CDR3 bases are TGTGCCAGCAGCATCAGGACAGGGAGTTCCTACGAGCAGTACTTC.

The rearrangement links TRBV19 to TRBJ2-7; D might be TRBD1 (6 bases). The germline gives CDR1 LNHDA, CDR2 SQIVND (reference sequence). The CDR3 is made up of 13 amino acids. Trimming cost V 5 bases and J 2 bases, with 10 bases left between them. The DNA of the CDR3 is TGTGCCAGTAGTCCCGGGGACACCTACGAGCAGTACTTC. Translation gives CASSPGDTYEQYF.

This clone turned up a few times. The V call is TRBV6-2 or TRBV6-3, the J call TRBJ1-5, with 10 bases lining up with TRBD1. Losses at the gene ends were 5 bases for V and 3 bases for J; bases not matched to a gene: 4. Germline CDR1 MNHEY, CDR2 SVGEGT. The CDR3 runs to 15 residues. Written as DNA, the CDR3 is TGTGCCAGCAGTGACAGGGGGCGTTCCAATCAGCCCCAGCATTTT. Translating gives CASSDRGRSNQPQHF.

V and J are TRBV2 and TRBJ2-7, with 7 positions matching TRBD1. The CDR3 is made up of 13 amino acids. The germline V gene encodes CDR1 SNHLY and CDR2 FYNNEI. V was pared by 8 bases and J by 1 base, with 5 bases of the junction left unmatched. The CDR3 sequence: CASLRGQSYEQYF. Here the CDR3 DNA reads TGTGCCAGCCTGAGGGGGCAGTCCTACGAGCAGTACTTC.

CDR3 protein: CASSLQGIPDQPQHF. The CDR3 DNA follows: TGTGCCAGCAGTTTACAGGGGATCCCGGATCAGCCCCAGCATTTT. The chain has TRBV6-6 and TRBJ1-5, with TRBD1 matching 7 bases. V lost 4 bases, J lost 5 bases, and 8 bases stayed unmatched. The CDR3 extends over 15 amino acids. Germline CDR1 reads MNHNY; CDR2 reads SVGAGI (reference sequence).

This clone was counted once. This chain uses TRBV7-3 with TRBJ2-1; 8 positions agree with TRBD2. Germline V gene data show CDR1 as SGHTA and CDR2 as FQGTGA. The CDR3 totals 16 residues. Trimming removed 5 bases from V and 2 bases from J; junction bases left unmatched: 8. The CDR3 spells CASSPGGRGAYNEQFF. CDR3 DNA: TGTGCCAGCAGCCCGGGCGGGCGGGGGGCCTACAATGAGCAGTTCTTC.

This clone was picked up one time. This sequence joins TRBV5-1 and TRBJ2-2, with D perhaps TRBD1 (6 bases). The CDR3 totals 16 residues. CDR1 is SGHRS and CDR2 is YFSETQ in the germline V gene. V dropped 4 bases and J dropped 4 bases, with 17 bases sitting between them. Written as DNA, the CDR3 is TGCGCCAGCAGCCCTTACCCAGGGGAAGGCACCGGGGAGCTGTTTTTT. Encoded protein: CASSPYPGEGTGELFF.

The V gene is TRBV6-5, the J gene TRBJ1-6; 8 bases agree with TRBD1. Germline V gene data show CDR1 as MNHEY and CDR2 as SVGAGI. Germline trimming cut 5 bases from V and 8 bases from J; bases unmatched to any gene: 5. This CDR3 contains 14 residues. The CDR3 nucleotides are TGTGCCAGCAGTAGGGACAGGACAGATTCACCCCTCCACTTT. It translates to CASSRDRTDSPLHF.

The rearrangement links TRBV28 to TRBJ1-6; no definite D call. Germline lookup yields CDR1 MDHEN and CDR2 SYDVKM. The length of the CDR3 is 15 residues. V gave up 2 bases and J gave up 0 bases, with 5 bases separating them. The DNA of the CDR3 is TGTGCCAGCAGTTTAGTCCGCTCCTATAATTCACCCCTCCACTTT. Translated, it gives CASSLVRSYNSPLHF.

The V and J genes are TRBV19 and TRBJ1-1; 12 bases are shared with TRBD1. Trimming at V came to 5 bases and at J to 3 bases, leaving 4 bases not matched to a gene. The CDR3 totals 15 residues. The germline gives CDR1 LNHDA, CDR2 SQIVND (reference sequence). CDR3 protein: CASSGDRGRHTEAFF. DNA of the CDR3: TGTGCCAGTAGTGGGGACAGGGGGCGTCACACTGAAGCTTTCTTT.